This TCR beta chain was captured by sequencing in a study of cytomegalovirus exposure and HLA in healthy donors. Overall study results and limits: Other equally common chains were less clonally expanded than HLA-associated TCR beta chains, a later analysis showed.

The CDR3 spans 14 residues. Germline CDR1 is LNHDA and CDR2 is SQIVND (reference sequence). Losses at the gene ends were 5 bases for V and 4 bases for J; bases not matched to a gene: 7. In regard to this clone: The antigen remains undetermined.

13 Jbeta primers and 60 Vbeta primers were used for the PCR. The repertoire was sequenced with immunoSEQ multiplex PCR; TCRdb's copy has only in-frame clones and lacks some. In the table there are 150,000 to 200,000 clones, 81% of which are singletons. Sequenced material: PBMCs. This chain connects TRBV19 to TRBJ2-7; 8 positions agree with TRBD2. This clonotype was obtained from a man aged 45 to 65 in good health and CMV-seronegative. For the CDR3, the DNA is TGTGCCAGTAGTTCCACTAGCGGCATATACGAGCAGTACTTC. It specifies CASSSTSGIYEQYF.